This T cell receptor beta chain was sequenced in a study of T cell responses to AZD1222 COVID-19 vaccine. Assay used: immunoSEQ multiplex PCR; TCRdb lists only in-frame clones, some missing. The table includes roughly 75,000 clones, over 75% detected once. The CDR3 is 16 residues long. Germline CDR1 is WNHNN and CDR2 is SYGVQD (reference sequence). Trimming pared 3 bases from V and 0 bases from J, leaving 13 bases between. It was second doses at about 4 or about 12 weeks that were pooled. In regard to this clone: Its cognate antigen is unknown.

Regarding the study as a whole: Of spike-specific TCRs, nearly half reportedly target regions left unmutated in variants. Spike-wide vaccine-associated CD4 TCRs dominated at 160-218 and 743-854.

This chain links TRBV10-1 with TRBJ2-3; D may match TRBD1 or TRBD2 (5 bases each). This receptor was obtained from an adult who received the AZD1222 COVID-19 vaccine. This specimen was peripheral blood, taken 28 days after the second AZD1222 dose. CDR3 in DNA: TGCGCCAGCAGTGATGGGGGAGCCGGGAGCACAGATACGCAGTATTTT. Residues: CASSDGGAGSTDTQYF.